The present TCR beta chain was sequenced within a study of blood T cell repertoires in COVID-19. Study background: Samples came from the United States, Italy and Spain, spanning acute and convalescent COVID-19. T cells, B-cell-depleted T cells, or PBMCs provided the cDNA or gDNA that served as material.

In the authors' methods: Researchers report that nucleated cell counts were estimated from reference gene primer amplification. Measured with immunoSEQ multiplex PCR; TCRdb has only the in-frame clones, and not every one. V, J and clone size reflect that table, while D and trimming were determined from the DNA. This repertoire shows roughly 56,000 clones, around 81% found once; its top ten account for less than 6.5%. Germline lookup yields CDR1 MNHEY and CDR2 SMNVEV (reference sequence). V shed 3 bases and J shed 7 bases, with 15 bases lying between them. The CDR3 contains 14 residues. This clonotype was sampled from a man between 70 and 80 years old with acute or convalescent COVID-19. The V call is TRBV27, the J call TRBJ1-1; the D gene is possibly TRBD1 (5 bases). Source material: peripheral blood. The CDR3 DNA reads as TGTGCCAGCAGTTTTTTTGGGGGGGGATATGAAGCTTTCTTT. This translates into CASSFFGGGYEAFF.